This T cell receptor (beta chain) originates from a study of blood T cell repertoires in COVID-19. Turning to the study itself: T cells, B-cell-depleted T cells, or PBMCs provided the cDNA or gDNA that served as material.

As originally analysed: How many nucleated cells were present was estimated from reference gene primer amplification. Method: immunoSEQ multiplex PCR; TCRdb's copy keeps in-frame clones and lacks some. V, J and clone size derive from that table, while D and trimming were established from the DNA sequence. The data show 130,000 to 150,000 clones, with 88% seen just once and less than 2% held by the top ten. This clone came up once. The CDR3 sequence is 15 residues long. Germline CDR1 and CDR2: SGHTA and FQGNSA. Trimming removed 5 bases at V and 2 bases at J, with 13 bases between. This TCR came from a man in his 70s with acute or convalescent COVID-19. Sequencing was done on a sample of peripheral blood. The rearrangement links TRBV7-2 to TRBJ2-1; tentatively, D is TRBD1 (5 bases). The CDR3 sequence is CASSLRQPAYNEQFF. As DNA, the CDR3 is TGTGCCAGCAGCCTCAGACAGCCCGCCTACAATGAGCAGTTCTTC.